One T cell receptor (beta chain) is described in this entry. This sample was taken from a study of blood T cell repertoires in COVID-19. Whole-study context: Acute and convalescent COVID-19 samples came from the United States, Italy and Spain. Sample material is recorded as cDNA or gDNA derived from T cells, B-cell-depleted T cells, or PBMCs.

In the study's own analysis: Amplification of reference gene primers was used by the study to estimate nucleated cell counts. The assay was immunoSEQ multiplex PCR, and TCRdb's table has in-frame clones only and misses some. That table is the source of V, J and clone size, and D and trimming were worked out from the DNA. The sample gives some 80,000 clones, roughly nine tenths of which show up once; under 5% is in the top ten. The CDR3 extends over 14 amino acids. The TCR comes from a woman older than 75 with active or convalescent COVID-19. The sequencing input was peripheral blood. This sequence joins TRBV21-1 and TRBJ2-7; the table's TRBD2 call for D was not verified on the DNA. TRBV21-1 is classified as a pseudogene. The CDR3 bases are TGTGCCAGCAGCAAATGGGAGGCCCCCTACGAGCAGTACTTC. This sequence encodes CASSKWEAPYEQYF.